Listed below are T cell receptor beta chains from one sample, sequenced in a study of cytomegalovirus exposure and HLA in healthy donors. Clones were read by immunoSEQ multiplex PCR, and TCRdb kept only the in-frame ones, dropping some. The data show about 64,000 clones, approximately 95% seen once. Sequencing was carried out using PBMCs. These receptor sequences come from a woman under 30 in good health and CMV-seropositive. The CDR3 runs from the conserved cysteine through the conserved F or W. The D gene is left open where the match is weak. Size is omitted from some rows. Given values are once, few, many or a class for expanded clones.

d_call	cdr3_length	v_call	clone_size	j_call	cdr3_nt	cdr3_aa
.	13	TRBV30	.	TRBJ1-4	TGTGCCTGGAGTGTACGTTCGGGGGGACAACTGTTTTTT	CAWSVRSGGQLFF
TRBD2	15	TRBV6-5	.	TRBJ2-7	TGTGCCAGCAGGACTCCGGGACTAGCGGGGGGCGAGCAGTACTTC	CASRTPGLAGGEQYF
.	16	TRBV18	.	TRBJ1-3	TGTGCCAGCTCACTAGAAGGGGGTTCTTCTGGAAACACCATATATTTT	CASSLEGGSSGNTIYF
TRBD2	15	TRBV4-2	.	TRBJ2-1	TGTGCCAGCAGACTCAGCGGGGGGGCCTACAATGAGCAGTTCTTC	CASRLSGGAYNEQFF
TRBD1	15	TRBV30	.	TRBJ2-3	TGTGCCTGGAAGGGGACAGGGTGGGAGATGGGTACGCAGTATTTT	CAWKGTGWEMGTQYF
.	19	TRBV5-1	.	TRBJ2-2	TGCGCCAGCAGCTTGCTTCAATCAGGGCCCACCGCGAACACCGGGGAGCTGTTTTTT	CASSLLQSGPTANTGELFF
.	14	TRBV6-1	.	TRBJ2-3	TGTGCCAGCAGTGACGTCTCTTTCGGGGATACGCAGTATTTT	CASSDVSFGDTQYF
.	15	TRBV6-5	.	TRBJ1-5	TGTGCCAGCAGGAGGACAGTGAAGTCCAATCAGCCCCAGCATTTT	CASRRTVKSNQPQHF
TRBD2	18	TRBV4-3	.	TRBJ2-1	TGCGCCAGCAGCCAAGATCTCTCCTGGCCTAGCGGGGGAAATGAGCAGTTCTTC	CASSQDLSWPSGGNEQFF
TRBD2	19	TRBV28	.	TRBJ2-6	TGTGCCAGCAGTCCGTATTTGGTAGCGGGAGTAACGGGGGCCAACGTCCTGACTTTC	CASSPYLVAGVTGANVLTF
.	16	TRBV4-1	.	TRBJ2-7	TGCGCCAGCAGCTCTCTGTTAGGACAGAGAGGCTACGAGCAGTACTTC	CASSSLLGQRGYEQYF
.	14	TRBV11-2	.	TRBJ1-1	TGTGCCACCAAACGTGGGGGAGGGTCCACTGAAGCTTTCTTT	CATKRGGGSTEAFF
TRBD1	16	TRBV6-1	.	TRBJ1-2	TGTGCCAGCAGTGAGGCGTCTACCGGGACAGGGGGCGTGAAATCCTTC	CASSEASTGTGGVKSF
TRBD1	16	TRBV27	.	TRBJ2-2	TGTGCCAGCAGTTCCCCGGGACAGGTGTACACCGGGGAGCTGTTTTTT	CASSSPGQVYTGELFF
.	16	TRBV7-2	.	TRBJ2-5	TGTGCCAGCACCACTACTCCAGCAGCCCTTAAGGAGGCCCAGTACTTC	CASTTTPAALKEAQYF
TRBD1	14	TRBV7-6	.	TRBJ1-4	TGTGCCAGCAGAAGGGACAGGGGGCATGAAAAACTGTTTTTT	CASRRDRGHEKLFF
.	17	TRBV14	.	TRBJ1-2	TGTGCCAGCAGCCCCCAGGGCTTGGGCGGTTGGGTCTATGGCTACACCTTC	CASSPQGLGGWVYGYTF
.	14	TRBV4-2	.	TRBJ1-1	TGTGCCAGCAGCACTGGGGAGGGGAACACTGAAGCTTTCTTT	CASSTGEGNTEAFF
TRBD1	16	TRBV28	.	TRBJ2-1	TGTGCCAGCAGTCCCGCCGGGACAGGGACCTACAATGAGCAGTTCTTC	CASSPAGTGTYNEQFF
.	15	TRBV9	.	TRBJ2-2	TGTGCCAGCAGCGTGGCAACAACGCTCACCGGGGAGCTGTTTTTT	CASSVATTLTGELFF
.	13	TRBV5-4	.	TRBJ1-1	TGTGCCAGCAGCTTGGTGGGGGCCACTGAAGCTTTCTTT	CASSLVGATEAFF
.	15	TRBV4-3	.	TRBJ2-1	TGCGCCAGCAGCCAAGAAGTAACACCCTACAATGAGCAGTTCTTC	CASSQEVTPYNEQFF
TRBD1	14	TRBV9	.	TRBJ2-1	TGTGCCAGCAGCCCACAGGGGACCTACAATGAGCAGTTCTTC	CASSPQGTYNEQFF
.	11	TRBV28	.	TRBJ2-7	TGTGCCAGCAGTTGGCGGTACGAGCAGTACTTC	CASSWRYEQYF
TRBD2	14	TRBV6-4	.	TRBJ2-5	TGTGCCAGCAGTGACTCGCGGGAGCCAGAGACCCAGTACTTC	CASSDSREPETQYF
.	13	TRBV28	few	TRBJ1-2	TGTGCCAGCAGCCAGTCATCCAACTATGGCTACACCTTC	CASSQSSNYGYTF
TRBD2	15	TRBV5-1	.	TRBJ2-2	TGCGCCAGCAGTCCTAGCGGGGGGCCCACCGGGGAGCTGTTTTTT	CASSPSGGPTGELFF
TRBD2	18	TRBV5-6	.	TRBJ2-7	TGTGCCAGCAGCTTTGGGACCCTCACTAGCGGGAGTGTCTACGAGCAGTACTTC	CASSFGTLTSGSVYEQYF
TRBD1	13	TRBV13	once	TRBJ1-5	TGTGCCAGCAGCCCACAGGGGAGTCAGCCCCAGCATTTT	CASSPQGSQPQHF
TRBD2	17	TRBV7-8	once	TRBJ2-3	TGTGCCAGCAGCTTAAGGTTTGCTAGCGGGTACACAGATACGCAGTATTTT	CASSLRFASGYTDTQYF
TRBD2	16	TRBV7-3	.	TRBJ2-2	TGTGCCAGCAACCTCGGCGGGAGGGCCGGGACCGGGGAGCTGTTTTTT	CASNLGGRAGTGELFF
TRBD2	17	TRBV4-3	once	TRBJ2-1	TGCGCCAGCAGCCAAGGTAGCGGGGGGCCGGGATACAATGAGCAGTTCTTC	CASSQGSGGPGYNEQFF
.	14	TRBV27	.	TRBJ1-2	TGTGCCAGCAGTTTAGGAGGGGCCAACTATGGCTACACCTTC	CASSLGGANYGYTF
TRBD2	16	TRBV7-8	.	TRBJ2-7	TGTGCCAGCCAGAGGGTAGGCGGGGGTAGCTCCTACGAGCAGTACTTC	CASQRVGGGSSYEQYF
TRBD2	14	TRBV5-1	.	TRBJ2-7	TGCGCCAGCAGCTTGGTGACTAGCCGGTTCGAGCAGTACTTC	CASSLVTSRFEQYF
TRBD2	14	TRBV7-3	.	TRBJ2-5	TGTGCCAGCAGCTCTGGACTAGCGGGGCAGACCCAGTACTTC	CASSSGLAGQTQYF
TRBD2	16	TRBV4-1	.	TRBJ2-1	TGCGCCAGCAGCCATGCTAGCGGGAGGGCCTACAATGAGCAGTTCTTC	CASSHASGRAYNEQFF
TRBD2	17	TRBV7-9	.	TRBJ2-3	TGTGCCAGCAGCTTACCCGGACTAGCGGGAGAGACAGATACGCAGTATTTT	CASSLPGLAGETDTQYF
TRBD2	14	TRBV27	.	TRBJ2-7	TGTGCCAGCAGTATTAGCGGGGGGTCCTACGAGCAGTACTTC	CASSISGGSYEQYF
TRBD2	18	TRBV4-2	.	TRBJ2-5	TGTGCCAGCAGCCAAGTTAAACTGACTAGCGGGAGTAAGGAGACCCAGTACTTC	CASSQVKLTSGSKETQYF
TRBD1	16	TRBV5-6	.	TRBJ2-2	TGTGCCAGCAGCCCCCTGGGACAGGGGGACACCGGGGAGCTGTTTTTT	CASSPLGQGDTGELFF
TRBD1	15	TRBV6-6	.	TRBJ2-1	TGTGCCAGCAGGCTCGGGACAGGCATCTACAATGAGCAGTTCTTC	CASRLGTGIYNEQFF
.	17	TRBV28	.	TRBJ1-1	TGTGCCAGCAGTATGCTCCCCCGGTTCCTTATGAACACTGAAGCTTTCTTT	CASSMLPRFLMNTEAFF
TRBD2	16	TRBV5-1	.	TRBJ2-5	TGCGCCAGCAGCTTGCGGGGGGGGATCCCACAAGAGACCCAGTACTTC	CASSLRGGIPQETQYF
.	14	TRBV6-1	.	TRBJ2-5	TGTGCCAGCAGTGCCAGCTGGGGGCGGGAGACCCAGTACTTC	CASSASWGRETQYF
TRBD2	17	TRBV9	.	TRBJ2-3	TGTGCCAGCAGCGTAGGGGGGAGGGCCCCCAGCACAGATACGCAGTATTTT	CASSVGGRAPSTDTQYF